A selection of T cell receptor beta chains follows, all from one sample in a study of cytomegalovirus exposure and HLA in healthy donors. The assay was immunoSEQ multiplex PCR, and TCRdb's table has in-frame clones only and misses some. The table has about 130,000 clones, approximately 10% seen once. Sequenced input: PBMCs. The receptors come from a woman aged 35 to 49 in good health and CMV-seropositive. Each CDR3 is given with its conserved first and last residue. The D gene is left open where the match is weak. Not all rows give a size; the values are once, few, many and, for expanded clones, a class.

TRBV7-8	TRBJ1-1	few	NA	CASSFHSEKGEVGTEAFF	TGTGCCAGCAGCTTCCACTCGGAGAAGGGAGAGGTCGGCACTGAAGCTTTCTTT
TRBV5-1	TRBJ1-4	few	NA	CASSLGTATNEKLFF	TGCGCCAGCAGCTTGGGGACAGCAACTAATGAAAAACTGTTTTTT
TRBV7-2	TRBJ1-1	many	NA	CASSWSVQDTEAFF	TGTGCCAGCAGCTGGTCGGTTCAGGACACTGAAGCTTTCTTT
TRBV6-1	TRBJ2-5	NA	NA	CASSGWRQVPETQYF	TGTGCCAGCAGTGGTTGGAGGCAGGTGCCCGAGACCCAGTACTTC
TRBV12-5	TRBJ2-7	NA	NA	CASGLVSRAYEQYF	TGTGCTAGTGGTTTGGTGTCCAGGGCCTACGAGCAGTACTTC
TRBV6-1	TRBJ2-7	NA	NA	CASSDRQLYEQYF	TGTGCCAGCAGTGATAGACAGCTTTACGAGCAGTACTTC
TRBV5-6	TRBJ2-3	NA	NA	CASSSLDTQYF	TGTGCCAGCAGCTCTTTAGATACGCAGTATTTT
TRBV29-1	TRBJ2-7	few	NA	CSVVYGLSYEQYF	TGCAGCGTTGTCTACGGGTTATCCTACGAGCAGTACTTC
TRBV7-8	TRBJ2-2	NA	TRBD1	CASSLRDRDAGELFF	TGTGCCAGCAGCCTCAGGGACAGGGACGCCGGGGAGCTGTTTTTT
TRBV27	TRBJ1-1	NA	TRBD1	CASRSEGTVNTEAFF	TGTGCCAGCCGATCTGAGGGGACAGTGAACACTGAAGCTTTCTTT
TRBV5-1	TRBJ2-7	few	TRBD1	CASKGQGASYEQYF	TGCGCCAGCAAGGGCCAGGGGGCCTCCTACGAGCAGTACTTC
TRBV6-1	TRBJ1-5	few	NA	CASSEVPGVQPQHF	TGTGCCAGCAGTGAAGTACCAGGGGTACAGCCCCAGCATTTT
TRBV5-1	TRBJ2-7	few	TRBD1	CASELGDRGFFYEQYF	TGCGCCAGCGAGCTGGGGGACAGGGGCTTCTTCTACGAGCAGTACTTC
TRBV5-1	TRBJ2-2	NA	NA	CASSPPGGLGGTGELFF	TGCGCCAGCAGCCCTCCCGGCGGGCTCGGCGGCACCGGGGAGCTGTTTTTT
TRBV10-3	TRBJ1-2	NA	TRBD1	CAISESQGDGYTF	TGTGCCATCAGTGAGTCTCAGGGGGACGGCTACACCTTC
TRBV6-5	TRBJ2-7	few	NA	CASSRTFGNEQYF	TGTGCCAGCAGTCGGACTTTTGGAAACGAGCAGTACTTC
TRBV7-2	TRBJ2-1	NA	TRBD2	CASSVAGAYNEQFF	TGTGCCAGCAGCGTGGCGGGGGCCTACAATGAGCAGTTCTTC
TRBV7-9	TRBJ1-1	few	TRBD1	CASSPLSGTGFFSNTEAFF	TGTGCCAGCAGCCCGCTGTCCGGGACAGGATTCTTTTCGAACACTGAAGCTTTCTTT
TRBV14	TRBJ1-2	NA	NA	CASSQESSRNSGYTF	TGTGCCAGCAGCCAAGAGTCCTCGAGAAATTCCGGCTACACCTTC
TRBV2	TRBJ1-5	NA	TRBD1	CASSRGRGFQPQHF	TGTGCCAGCAGTAGGGGCAGGGGGTTTCAGCCCCAGCATTTT
TRBV5-4	TRBJ2-1	few	TRBD1	CASSLRGGAYNEQFF	TGTGCCAGCAGCTTGAGAGGGGGCGCCTACAATGAGCAGTTCTTC
TRBV11-1	TRBJ2-7	NA	NA	CASSLVSRGGSHYYEQYF	TGTGCCAGCAGCTTAGTGTCCAGAGGAGGGTCTCACTACTACGAGCAGTACTTC
TRBV18	TRBJ2-4	few	TRBD2	CASSPPTSGNIQYF	TGTGCCAGCTCACCACCGACTAGCGGAAACATTCAGTACTTC
TRBV11-2	TRBJ2-1	few	TRBD1	CASRPLRDRVDNEQFF	TGTGCCAGCAGACCCCTCCGGGACAGGGTGGACAATGAGCAGTTCTTC
TRBV2	TRBJ1-5	NA	NA	CASTEGRGRYSNQPQHF	TGTGCCAGCACGGAGGGGCGCGGGAGATATAGCAATCAGCCCCAGCATTTT
TRBV18	TRBJ2-7	NA	NA	CASSPNREYEQYF	TGTGCCAGCTCACCTAACAGGGAATACGAGCAGTACTTC
TRBV9	TRBJ2-7	NA	TRBD2	CASSPGTSTYEQYF	TGTGCCAGCAGCCCAGGGACTAGTACTTACGAGCAGTACTTC
TRBV6-1	TRBJ1-2	few	NA	CASSGILETTF	TGTGCCAGCAGTGGAATACTTGAGACAACCTTC
TRBV9	TRBJ2-3	few	NA	CASSVAAYSGDTQYF	TGTGCCAGCAGCGTAGCGGCTTACTCGGGAGATACGCAGTATTTT
TRBV6-5	TRBJ1-1	few	NA	CASKGEQLNTEAFF	TGTGCCAGCAAGGGGGAACAGCTGAACACTGAAGCTTTCTTT
TRBV2	TRBJ2-2	NA	NA	CASSLDSYTGELFF	TGTGCCAGCAGTTTGGACAGTTACACCGGGGAGCTGTTTTTT
TRBV6-1	TRBJ2-7	NA	NA	CASSEGQTYEQYF	TGTGCCAGCAGTGAAGGGCAGACCTACGAGCAGTACTTC
TRBV29-1	TRBJ1-1	few	TRBD1	CSSRGQGITEAFF	TGCAGCTCTCGGGGACAGGGTATTACTGAAGCTTTCTTT
TRBV6-5	TRBJ2-2	NA	TRBD2	CASSPGGYSSGELFF	TGTGCCAGCAGTCCGGGAGGGTATAGTTCCGGGGAGCTGTTTTTT
TRBV6-1	TRBJ2-3	few	NA	CASSGSRNTQYF	TGTGCCAGCAGTGGGTCTAGAAATACGCAGTATTTT
TRBV9	TRBJ2-7	few	TRBD1	CASSPHGTAYEQYF	TGTGCCAGCAGCCCCCACGGGACAGCCTACGAGCAGTACTTC
TRBV11-2	TRBJ1-2	few	TRBD1	CASSLYRGNYGYTF	TGTGCCAGCAGCCTATACAGGGGGAACTATGGCTACACCTTC
TRBV6-1	TRBJ1-6	few	TRBD1	CASSQGGSPLHF	TGTGCCAGCAGTCAGGGGGGTTCACCCCTCCACTTT
TRBV5-6	TRBJ1-4	few	NA	CASSLRATNEKLFF	TGTGCCAGCAGCTTGCGGGCAACTAATGAAAAACTGTTTTTT
TRBV25-1	TRBJ2-1	NA	NA	CASSESQAREQFF	TGTGCCAGCAGTGAATCCCAGGCCAGGGAGCAGTTCTTC
TRBV9	TRBJ1-2	few	NA	CASRQGLGGYTF	TGTGCCAGCAGACAGGGATTGGGTGGCTACACCTTC
TRBV14	TRBJ1-1	few	NA	CASSEQAPMNTEAFF	TGTGCCAGCAGCGAACAGGCCCCTATGAACACTGAAGCTTTCTTT
TRBV9	TRBJ1-2	few	NA	CASSVAGEGYGYTF	TGTGCCAGCAGCGTGGCCGGGGAAGGGTATGGCTACACCTTC
TRBV7-8	TRBJ2-5	few	TRBD2	CASSLGRGGGETQYF	TGTGCCAGCAGCTTAGGGCGGGGGGGTGGAGAGACCCAGTACTTC
TRBV18	TRBJ2-7	few	NA	CASSPNLYEQYF	TGTGCCAGCTCACCAAATCTCTACGAGCAGTACTTC
TRBV29-1	TRBJ2-1	few	TRBD2	CSVSFRLAVYNEQFF	TGCAGCGTTTCCTTTCGACTAGCGGTATACAATGAGCAGTTCTTC
TRBV19	TRBJ1-4	few	TRBD1	CASSTGTGANEKLFF	TGTGCCAGTAGTACGGGGACAGGGGCTAATGAAAAACTGTTTTTT
TRBV2	TRBJ2-2	NA	TRBD2	CATKSGETGELFF	TGTGCCACCAAGAGCGGGGAAACCGGGGAGCTGTTTTTT
TRBV7-9	TRBJ1-6	NA	NA	CASSRGNNSPLHF	TGTGCCAGCTCCCGGGGGAATAATTCACCCCTCCACTTT
TRBV2	TRBJ1-4	NA	TRBD1	CASKGQLTNEKLFF	TGTGCCAGCAAGGGACAGCTGACTAATGAAAAACTGTTTTTT
TRBV5-6	TRBJ2-5	few	NA	CASSLRGGVIRETQYF	TGTGCCAGCAGCTTGAGGGGGGGCGTTATTCGGGAGACCCAGTACTTC
TRBV14	TRBJ1-2	NA	NA	CASSQELGSGYTF	TGTGCCAGCAGCCAAGAATTAGGGAGTGGCTACACCTTC
TRBV14	TRBJ2-7	few	NA	CASSHRVPYEQYF	TGTGCCAGCAGCCACAGGGTCCCCTACGAGCAGTACTTC
TRBV5-6	TRBJ2-3	few	TRBD2	CASSLTGGETQYF	TGTGCCAGCAGCTTAACGGGAGGGGAGACGCAGTATTTT
TRBV10-3	TRBJ2-1	NA	NA	CAIRAEDEQFF	TGTGCCATCAGGGCTGAGGATGAGCAGTTCTTC
TRBV5-1	TRBJ2-3	NA	NA	CASSLDGNRDTQYF	TGCGCCAGCAGCTTGGACGGCAACAGAGATACGCAGTATTTT
TRBV5-4	TRBJ2-6	NA	TRBD1	CASSLVGQGAEGANVLTF	TGTGCCAGCAGCTTGGTGGGACAGGGGGCGGAGGGGGCCAACGTCCTGACTTTC
TRBV10-3	TRBJ1-1	NA	NA	CAIRGDQNTEAFF	TGTGCCATCAGAGGAGACCAGAACACTGAAGCTTTCTTT
TRBV2	TRBJ2-1	few	TRBD1	CASGIGQGPYNEQFF	TGTGCCAGCGGGATTGGACAGGGGCCTTACAATGAGCAGTTCTTC